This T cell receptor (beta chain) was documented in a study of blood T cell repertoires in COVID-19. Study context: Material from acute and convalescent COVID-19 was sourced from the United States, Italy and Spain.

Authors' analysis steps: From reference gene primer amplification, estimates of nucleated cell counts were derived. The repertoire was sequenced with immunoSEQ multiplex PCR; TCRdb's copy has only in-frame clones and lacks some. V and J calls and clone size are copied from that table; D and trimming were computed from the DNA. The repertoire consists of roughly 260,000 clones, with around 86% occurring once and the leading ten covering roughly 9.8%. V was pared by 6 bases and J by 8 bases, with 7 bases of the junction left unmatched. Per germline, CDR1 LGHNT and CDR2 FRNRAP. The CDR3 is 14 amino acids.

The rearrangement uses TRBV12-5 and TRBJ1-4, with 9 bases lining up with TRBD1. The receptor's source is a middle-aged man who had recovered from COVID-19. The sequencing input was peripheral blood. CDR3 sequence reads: CASGPGQGDEKLFF. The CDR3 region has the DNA TGTGCTAGTGGGCCGGGACAGGGCGACGAAAAACTGTTTTTT.